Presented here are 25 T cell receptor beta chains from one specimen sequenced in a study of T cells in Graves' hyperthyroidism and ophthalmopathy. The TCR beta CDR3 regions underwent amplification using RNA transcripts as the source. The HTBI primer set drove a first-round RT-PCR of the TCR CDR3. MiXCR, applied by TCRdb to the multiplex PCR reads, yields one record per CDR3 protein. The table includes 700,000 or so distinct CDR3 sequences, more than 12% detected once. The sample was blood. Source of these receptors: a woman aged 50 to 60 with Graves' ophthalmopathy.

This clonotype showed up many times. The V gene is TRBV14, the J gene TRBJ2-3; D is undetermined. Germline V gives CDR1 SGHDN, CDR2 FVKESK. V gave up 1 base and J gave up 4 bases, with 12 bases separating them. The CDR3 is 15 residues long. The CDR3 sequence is CASSQGKIIADTQYF. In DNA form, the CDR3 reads TGTGCCAGCAGCCAAGGGAAGATTATCGCAGATACGCAGTATTTT. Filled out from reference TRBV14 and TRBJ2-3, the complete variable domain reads EAGVTQFPSHSVIEKGQTVTLRCDPISGHDNLYWYRRVMGKEIKFLLHFVKESKQDESGMPNNRFLAERTGGTYSTLKVQPAELEDSGVYFCASSQGKIIADTQYFGPGTRLTVL.

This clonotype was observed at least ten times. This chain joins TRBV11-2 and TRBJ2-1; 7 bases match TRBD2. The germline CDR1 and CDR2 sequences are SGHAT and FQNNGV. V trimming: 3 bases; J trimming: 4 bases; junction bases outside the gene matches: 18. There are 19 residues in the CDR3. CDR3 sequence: CASSLRDTKGRAGYNEQFF. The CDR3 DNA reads TGTGCCAGCAGCTTGAGGGATACCAAGGGGAGGGCCGGTTACAATGAGCAGTTCTTC.

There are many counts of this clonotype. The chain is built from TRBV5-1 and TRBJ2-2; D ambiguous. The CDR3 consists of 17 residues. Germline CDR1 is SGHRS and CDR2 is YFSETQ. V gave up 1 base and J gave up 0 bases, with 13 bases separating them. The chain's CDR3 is CASSLWGLQSNTGELFF. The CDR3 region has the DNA TGCGCCAGCAGCTTGTGGGGATTGCAGTCGAACACCGGGGAGCTGTTTTTT.

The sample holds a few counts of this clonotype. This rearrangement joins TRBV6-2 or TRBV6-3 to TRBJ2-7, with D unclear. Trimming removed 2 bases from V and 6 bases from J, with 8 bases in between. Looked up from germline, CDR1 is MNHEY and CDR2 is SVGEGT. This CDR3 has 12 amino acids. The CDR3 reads CASSYTNSEQYF. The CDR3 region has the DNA TGTGCCAGCAGTTACACAAACTCCGAGCAGTACTTC.

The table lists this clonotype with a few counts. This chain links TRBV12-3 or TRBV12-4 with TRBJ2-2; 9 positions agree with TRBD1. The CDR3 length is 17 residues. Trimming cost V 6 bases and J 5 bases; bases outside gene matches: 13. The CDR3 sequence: CASRGFPGQGITGELFF. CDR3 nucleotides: TGTGCCAGCAGGGGGTTTCCGGGACAGGGTATTACCGGGGAGCTGTTTTTT.

The CDR3 DNA reads as TGTGCCACCAGCGGGGGACTACTTATTAATGAGCAGTTCTTC. Amino acids: CATSGGLLINEQFF. The chain combines TRBV15 with TRBJ2-1; 7 nucleotides align to TRBD2. The CDR3 covers 14 residues. J was trimmed by 7 bases and V by 5 bases; bases with no gene match: 8. From germline, CDR1 is LNHNV and CDR2 YYDKDF (reference sequence).

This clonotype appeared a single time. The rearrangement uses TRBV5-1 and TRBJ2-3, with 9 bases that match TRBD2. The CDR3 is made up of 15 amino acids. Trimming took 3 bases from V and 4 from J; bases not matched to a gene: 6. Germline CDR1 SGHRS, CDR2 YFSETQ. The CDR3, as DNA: TGCGCCAGCAGCTCGAATAGCGGGAGTCCAGATACGCAGTATTTT. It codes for CASSSNSGSPDTQYF.

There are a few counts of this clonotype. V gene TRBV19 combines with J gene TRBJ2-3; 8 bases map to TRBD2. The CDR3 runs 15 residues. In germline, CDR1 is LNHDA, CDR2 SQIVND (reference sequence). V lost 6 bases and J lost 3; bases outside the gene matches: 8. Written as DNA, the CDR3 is TGTGCCAGTAGGCCCAGCGGGAGTTTTACAGATACGCAGTATTTT. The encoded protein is CASRPSGSFTDTQYF.

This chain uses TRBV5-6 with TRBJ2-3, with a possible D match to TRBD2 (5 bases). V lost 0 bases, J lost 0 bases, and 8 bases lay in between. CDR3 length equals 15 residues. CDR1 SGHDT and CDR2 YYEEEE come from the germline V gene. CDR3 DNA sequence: TGTGCCAGCAGCTTGGCGCGGGCTAGCACAGATACGCAGTATTTT. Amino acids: CASSLARASTDTQYF.

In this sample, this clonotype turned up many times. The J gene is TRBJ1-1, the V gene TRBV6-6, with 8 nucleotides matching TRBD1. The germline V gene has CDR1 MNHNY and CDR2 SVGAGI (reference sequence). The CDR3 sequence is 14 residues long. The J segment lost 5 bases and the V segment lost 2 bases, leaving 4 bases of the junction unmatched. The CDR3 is CASSYRQGITEAFF. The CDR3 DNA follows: TGTGCCAGCAGTTACCGACAGGGGATTACTGAAGCTTTCTTT.

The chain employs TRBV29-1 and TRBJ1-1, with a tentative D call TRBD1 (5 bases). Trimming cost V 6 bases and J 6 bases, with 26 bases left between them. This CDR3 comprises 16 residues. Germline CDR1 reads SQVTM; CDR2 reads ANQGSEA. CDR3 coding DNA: TGCAGCGTCCGCCTTCGGACACTATCTCGCGGAGCTGAAGCTTTCTTT. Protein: CSVRLRTLSRGAEAFF.

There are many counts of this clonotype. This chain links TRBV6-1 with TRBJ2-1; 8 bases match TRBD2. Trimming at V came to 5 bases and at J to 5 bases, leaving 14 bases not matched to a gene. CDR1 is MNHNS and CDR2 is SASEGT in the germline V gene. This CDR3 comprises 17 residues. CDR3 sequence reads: CASSPIAGRGVDNEQFF. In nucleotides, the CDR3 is TGTGCCAGCAGTCCAATAGCGGGAAGGGGAGTAGACAATGAGCAGTTCTTC.

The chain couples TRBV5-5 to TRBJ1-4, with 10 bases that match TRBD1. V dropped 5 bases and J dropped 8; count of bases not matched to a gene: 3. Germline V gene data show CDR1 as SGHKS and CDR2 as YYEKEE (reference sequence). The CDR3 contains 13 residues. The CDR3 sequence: CASREDRGEKLFF. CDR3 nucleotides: TGTGCCAGCAGAGAGGACAGGGGGGAAAAACTGTTTTTT.

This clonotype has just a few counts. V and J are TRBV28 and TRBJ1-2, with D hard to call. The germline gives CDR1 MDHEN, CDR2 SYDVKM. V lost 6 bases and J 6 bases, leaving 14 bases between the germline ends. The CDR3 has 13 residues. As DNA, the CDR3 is TGTGCCAGCAGGACTTCTTCGACGAATGGCTACACCTTC. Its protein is CASRTSSTNGYTF.

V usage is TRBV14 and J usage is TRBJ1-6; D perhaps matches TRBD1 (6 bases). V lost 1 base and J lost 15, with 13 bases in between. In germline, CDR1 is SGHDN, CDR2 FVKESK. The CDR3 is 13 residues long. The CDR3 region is CASSQGTGYLLHF. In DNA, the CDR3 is TGTGCCAGCAGCCAAGGAACAGGGTATCTCCTCCACTTT. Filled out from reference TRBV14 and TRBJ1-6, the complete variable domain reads EAGVTQFPSHSVIEKGQTVTLRCDPISGHDNLYWYRRVMGKEIKFLLHFVKESKQDESGMPNNRFLAERTGGTYSTLKVQPAELEDSGVYFCASSQGTGYLLHFGNGTRLTVT.

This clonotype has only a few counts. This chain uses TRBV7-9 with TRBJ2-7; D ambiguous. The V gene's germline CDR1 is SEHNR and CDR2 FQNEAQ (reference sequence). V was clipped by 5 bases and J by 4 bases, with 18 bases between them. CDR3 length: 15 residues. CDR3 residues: CASSPGPLQLYEQYF. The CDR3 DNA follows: TGTGCCAGCAGCCCCGGACCCCTCCAACTTTACGAGCAGTACTTC.

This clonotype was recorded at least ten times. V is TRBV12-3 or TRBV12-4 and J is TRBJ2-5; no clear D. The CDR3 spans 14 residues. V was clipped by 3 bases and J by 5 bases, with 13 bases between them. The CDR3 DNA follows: TGTGCCAGCAGTTTCGTGGCAACGGGTGAGACCCAGTACTTC. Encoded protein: CASSFVATGETQYF.

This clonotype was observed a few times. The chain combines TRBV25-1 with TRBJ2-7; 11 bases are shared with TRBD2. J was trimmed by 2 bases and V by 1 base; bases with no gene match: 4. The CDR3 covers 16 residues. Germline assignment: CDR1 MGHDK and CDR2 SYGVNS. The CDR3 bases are TGTGCCAGCAGTGAATCTGGGACTAGCGGTGCCTACGAGCAGTACTTC. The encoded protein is CASSESGTSGAYEQYF.

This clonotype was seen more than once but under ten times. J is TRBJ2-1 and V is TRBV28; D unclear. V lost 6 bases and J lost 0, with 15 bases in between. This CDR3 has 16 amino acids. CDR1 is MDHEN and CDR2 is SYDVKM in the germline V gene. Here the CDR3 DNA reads TGTGCCAGCAGCGTACGGACGCCCCCCTCCTACAATGAGCAGTTCTTC. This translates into CASSVRTPPSYNEQFF.

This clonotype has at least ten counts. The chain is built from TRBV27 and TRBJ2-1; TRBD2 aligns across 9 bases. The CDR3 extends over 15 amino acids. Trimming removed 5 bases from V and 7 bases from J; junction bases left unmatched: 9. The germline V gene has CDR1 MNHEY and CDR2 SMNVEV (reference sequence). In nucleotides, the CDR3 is TGTGCCAGCAGTCCCCTAGCGGGACTGGGAAATGAGCAGTTCTTC. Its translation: CASSPLAGLGNEQFF.

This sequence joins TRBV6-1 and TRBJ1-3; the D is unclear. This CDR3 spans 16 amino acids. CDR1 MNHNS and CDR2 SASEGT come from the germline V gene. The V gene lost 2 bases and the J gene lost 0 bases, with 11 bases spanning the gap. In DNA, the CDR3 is TGTGCCAGCAGTGAATTTTCAGCAGGCTCTGGAAACACCATATATTTT. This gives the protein CASSEFSAGSGNTIYF.

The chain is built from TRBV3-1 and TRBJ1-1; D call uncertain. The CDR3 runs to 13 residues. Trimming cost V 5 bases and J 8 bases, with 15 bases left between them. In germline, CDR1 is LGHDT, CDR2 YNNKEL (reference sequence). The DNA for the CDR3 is TGTGCCAGCAGCTCCCAGAGAGCGGGCGAAGCTTTCTTT. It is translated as CASSSQRAGEAFF.

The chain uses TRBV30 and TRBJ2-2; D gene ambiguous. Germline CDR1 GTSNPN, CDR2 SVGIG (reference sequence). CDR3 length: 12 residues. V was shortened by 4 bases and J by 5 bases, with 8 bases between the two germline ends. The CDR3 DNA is TGTGCCTGGAAGGTTGTGACCGGGGAGCTGTTTTTT. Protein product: CAWKVVTGELFF.

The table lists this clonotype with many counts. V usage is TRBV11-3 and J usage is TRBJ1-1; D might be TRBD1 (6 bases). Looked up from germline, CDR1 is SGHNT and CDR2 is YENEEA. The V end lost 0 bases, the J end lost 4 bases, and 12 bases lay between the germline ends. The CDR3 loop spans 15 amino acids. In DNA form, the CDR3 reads TGTGCCAGCAGCTTAGATATTGGGGGCGGCACTGAAGCTTTCTTT. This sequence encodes CASSLDIGGGTEAFF.

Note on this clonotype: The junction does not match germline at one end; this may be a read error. The CDR3 protein is CASSIVPAGGPYEQYF. The DNA of the CDR3 is TGTGCCAGTAGCATAGTCCCAGCGGGAGGGCCCTACGAGCAGTACTTC. The chain is built from TRBV19 and TRBJ2-7; 10 bases map to TRBD2. CDR3 length: 16 residues. Germline CDR1 is LNHDA and CDR2 is SQIVND (reference sequence).